Shown below are 31 T cell receptor beta chains from a single sample sequenced in a study of T cell changes during pregnancy in multiple sclerosis. Assay: immunoSEQ multiplex PCR; the TCRdb copy retains only in-frame clones and omits some. The sample holds some 42,000 clones, nearly 90% seen once. The specimen was CD4+ T cells from peripheral blood mononuclear cells, collected after pregnancy. These TCRs come from a female donor with multiple sclerosis, enrolled in a pregnancy study.

The chain links TRBV6-1 to TRBJ1-2; tentative D call: TRBD1 (5 bases). Germline V gene sequence: CDR1 MNHNS, CDR2 SASEGT. V dropped 10 bases and J dropped 7 bases, with 13 bases sitting between them. CDR3 size: 11 residues. The CDR3, as DNA: TGTGCCACAAGGGGATCACTTGGCTACACCTTC. This sequence encodes CATRGSLGYTF.

The rearrangement links TRBV9 to TRBJ1-2, with D possibly matching TRBD1 (5 bases). CDR1 is SGDLS, CDR2 YYNGEE, per germline. Trimming pared 3 bases from V and 4 bases from J, leaving 10 bases between. This CDR3 has 13 residues. The CDR3 sequence is CASSGPGGYGYTF. In DNA, the CDR3 is TGTGCCAGCAGCGGACCGGGGGGCTATGGCTACACCTTC.

V and J are TRBV1 and TRBJ1-5. TRBV1 is listed as a pseudogene. There are 15 residues in the CDR3. The CDR3 DNA reads as TGCACCAGCAGCCAAGATCGGGGATTTTTGCAGCCCCAGCATTTT. This translates into CTSSQDRGFLQPQHF.

V gene TRBV5-1 combines with J gene TRBJ1-1; D possibly corresponds to TRBD1 (5 bases). Germline-derived CDR1 and CDR2 are SGHRS and YFSETQ. CDR3 length: 16 residues. V lost 2 bases to trimming and J lost 1 base, with 15 bases between them. Here the CDR3 DNA reads TGCGCCAGCAGCTTCACCCGCGGGACTGAGAACACTGAAGCTTTCTTT. Its protein product is CASSFTRGTENTEAFF.

The chain combines TRBV7-2 with TRBJ1-2, with D possibly matching TRBD1 (5 bases). The germline CDR1 and CDR2 sequences are SGHTA and FQGNSA. The CDR3 totals 13 residues. V lost 11 bases, J lost 7 bases, and 20 bases lay in between. The CDR3: CASRGRGGGGYTF. CDR3 nucleotides: TGTGCCTCCCGGGGGAGGGGCGGGGGTGGCTACACCTTC.

The rearrangement links TRBV2 to TRBJ2-2, with a tentative D call TRBD1 (6 bases). V dropped 2 bases and J dropped 7 bases, with 14 bases sitting between them. The length of the CDR3 is 15 residues. Germline V CDR1 and CDR2: SNHLY, FYNNEI. CDR3 protein: CASSESGRGVGELFF. The CDR3 coding sequence is TGTGCCAGCAGTGAAAGTGGCAGGGGTGTCGGGGAGCTGTTTTTT. Full variable domain (missing parts from reference TRBV2 and TRBJ2-2): EPEVTQTPSHQVTQMGQEVILRCVPISNHLYFYWYRQILGQKVEFLVSFYNNEISEKSEIFDDQFSVERPDGSNFTLKIRSTKLEDSAMYFCASSESGRGVGELFFGEGSRLTVL.

The J gene is TRBJ2-1, the V gene TRBV2, with D tentatively TRBD1 (6 bases). Trimming left V 5 bases short and J 9 bases short, with 8 bases between. Germline V gene data show CDR1 as SNHLY and CDR2 as FYNNEI. The CDR3 spans 11 residues. CDR3 nucleotide sequence: TGTGCCAGCAGTACAGGGCTTGAGCAGTTCTTC. It codes for CASSTGLEQFF.

Worth noting for this clone: The sample carries other DNA sequences with the same CDR3. The chain couples TRBV5-6 to TRBJ1-1; D is uncertain. The V and J ends lost 4 bases and 4 bases respectively, with 11 bases between them. The CDR3 length is 13 residues. CDR1 SGHDT and CDR2 YYEEEE come from the germline V gene. CDR3 sequence (DNA): TGTGCCAGCAGCCTCCCCCGGGGCACTGAAGCTTTCTTT. Translating gives CASSLPRGTEAFF.

The V and J genes are TRBV6-5 and TRBJ2-6, with D unclear. Trimming removed 0 bases at V and 0 bases at J, with 3 bases between. Germline V gene lookup returns CDR1 MNHEY and CDR2 SVGAGI. The CDR3 extends over 15 amino acids. The CDR3: CASSYSSSGANVLTF. As DNA, the CDR3 is TGTGCCAGCAGTTACTCGAGCTCTGGGGCCAACGTCCTGACTTTC.

The chain carries TRBV5-5 and TRBJ1-6; 10 bases fit TRBD1. Germline lookup yields CDR1 SGHKS and CDR2 YYEKEE (reference sequence). The V gene end was trimmed by 3 bases and the J gene end by 8 bases; junction bases not matched to a gene: 5. The CDR3 loop spans 15 amino acids. DNA for the CDR3: TGTGCCAGCAGCTGGGCCGGGACAGGGGATTCACCCCTCCACTTT. This codes for CASSWAGTGDSPLHF. Full variable domain (rest looked up from reference TRBV5-5 and TRBJ1-6): DAGVTQSPTHLIKTRGQQVTLRCSPISGHKSVSWYQQVLGQGPQFIFQYYEKEERGRGNFPDRFSARQFPNYSSELNVNALLLGDSALYLCASSWAGTGDSPLHFGNGTRLTVT.

The chain combines TRBV7-2 with TRBJ2-7; 14 positions agree with TRBD2. Germline assignment: CDR1 SGHTA and CDR2 FQGNSA. This CDR3 has 18 residues. V was pared by 5 bases and J by 1 base, with 10 bases of the junction left unmatched. The CDR3 loop is CASSLRVTSGGVSYEQYF. The CDR3 DNA is TGTGCCAGCAGCCTTCGGGTGACTAGCGGGGGGGTTTCCTACGAGCAGTACTTC.

This chain uses TRBV19 with TRBJ2-1, with D possibly being TRBD2 (5 bases). CDR3 length equals 16 residues. Germline V gives CDR1 LNHDA, CDR2 SQIVND (reference sequence). V was cut by 5 bases and J by 5 bases, with 19 bases left in between. CDR3 bases: TGTGCCAGTAGTGGACTTTTTGACGGTGGAAACAATGAGCAGTTCTTC. It encodes CASSGLFDGGNNEQFF.

A remark on this clone: The junction departs from the called germline gene at one end, perhaps through a read error. Other DNA sequences in this specimen translate into the identical CDR3. The rearrangement uses TRBV7-7 and TRBJ2-3; TRBD1 agrees at 9 bases. Germline V gives CDR1 SSHAT, CDR2 FNYEAQ (reference sequence). This CDR3 contains 14 residues. The CDR3 nucleotides are TGTGCTAGCAGCTTAACAGGGGGCGTAGATACGCAGTATTTT. This sequence encodes CASSLTGGVDTQYF.

The genes are TRBV7-3 and TRBJ2-1; TRBD2 matches at 10 bases. The V gene's germline CDR1 is SGHTA and CDR2 FQGTGA. The J segment lost 3 bases and the V segment lost 4 bases, leaving 3 bases of the junction unmatched. The CDR3 consists of 15 residues. This CDR3 is CASSSVAGGYNEQFF. CDR3 DNA sequence: TGTGCCAGCAGCTCCGTAGCGGGGGGCTACAATGAGCAGTTCTTC.

The rearrangement uses TRBV4-1 and TRBJ1-1; tentative D call: TRBD1 (5 bases). Trimming removed 5 bases at V and 1 base at J, with 17 bases between. The CDR3 consists of 16 residues. The germline V gene encodes CDR1 MGHRA and CDR2 YSYEKL. The DNA of the CDR3 is TGCGCCAGCAGCGTACGGACAATCCCTCCGAACACTGAAGCTTTCTTT. Amino acids: CASSVRTIPPNTEAFF.

This chain uses TRBV7-8 with TRBJ1-6; TRBD1 matches 9 bases. This CDR3 is built from 16 residues. V was pared by 7 bases and J by 8 bases, with 12 bases of the junction left unmatched. Looked up from germline, CDR1 is SGHVS and CDR2 is FQNEAQ. The CDR3 sequence: CASTLSGTGIDSPLHF. The CDR3 DNA is TGTGCCAGCACTCTATCTGGGACAGGGATTGATTCACCCCTCCACTTT.

The chain employs TRBV11-2 and TRBJ1-1; a possible D gene is TRBD1 (6 bases). The germline gives CDR1 SGHAT, CDR2 FQNNGV. Trimming stripped 1 base from V and 1 base from J, with 10 bases between. The CDR3 is 15 amino acids. DNA for the CDR3: TGTGCCAGCAGCTTAGCTGGACAGACGAACACTGAAGCTTTCTTT. This translates into CASSLAGQTNTEAFF. Complete variable domain (other parts from reference TRBV11-2 and TRBJ1-1): EAGVAQSPRYKIIEKRQSVAFWCNPISGHATLYWYQQILGQGPKLLIQFQNNGVVDDSQLPKDRFSAERLKGVDSTLKIQPAKLEDSAVYLCASSLAGQTNTEAFFGQGTRLTVV.

The rearrangement links TRBV2 to TRBJ2-4; D possibly corresponds to TRBD2 (5 bases). Germline V gene data show CDR1 as SNHLY and CDR2 as FYNNEI. The V end lost 2 bases, the J end lost 3 bases, and 8 bases lay between the germline ends. This CDR3 is built from 14 residues. CDR3 bases: TGTGCCAGCAGTGAACCCGACTACAAAAACATTCAGTACTTC. Its translation: CASSEPDYKNIQYF.

This clone has just one count. The chain employs TRBV5-1 and TRBJ2-3; 7 positions match TRBD2. There are 15 residues in the CDR3. CDR1 and CDR2 (germline): SGHRS, YFSETQ. Trimming at V came to 0 bases and at J to 2 bases, leaving 3 bases not matched to a gene. The DNA for the CDR3 is TGCGCCAGCAGCTTGGGTCTAGCGGACACAGATACGCAGTATTTT. This encodes CASSLGLADTDTQYF. The variable domain in full, with the rest retrieved from reference TRBV5-1 and TRBJ2-3, is KAGVTQTPRYLIKTRGQQVTLSCSPISGHRSVSWYQQTPGQGLQFLFEYFSETQRNKGNFPGRFSGRQFSNSRSEMNVSTLELGDSALYLCASSLGLADTDTQYFGPGTRLTVL.

The V gene is TRBV6-5, the J gene TRBJ1-1, with a possible D match to TRBD1 (5 bases). In germline, CDR1 is MNHEY, CDR2 SVGAGI. This CDR3 contains 15 residues. Trimming removed 2 bases from V and 1 base from J, with 11 bases in between. The CDR3 sequence: CASSYLTVQNTEAFF. CDR3 nucleotide sequence: TGTGCCAGCAGTTACCTGACAGTACAGAACACTGAAGCTTTCTTT.

The chain joins TRBV16 to TRBJ1-2, with TRBD1 identical over 9 bases. This CDR3 is 13 amino acids long. The germline CDR1 and CDR2 sequences are KGHSY and FQNENV. After removal of 4 bases from V and 4 bases from J, the junction contained 1 base not matched to a gene. The CDR3 loop is CASSRGQGYGYTF. CDR3 coding DNA: TGTGCCAGCAGCCGGGGACAGGGCTATGGCTACACCTTC.

J is TRBJ2-7 and V is TRBV7-9; D uncertain. Germline lookup yields CDR1 SEHNR and CDR2 FQNEAQ (reference sequence). The V end lost 3 bases, the J end lost 3 bases, and 12 bases lay between the germline ends. CDR3 size: 14 residues. This chain's CDR3 is CASSFFGQVYEQYF. As DNA, the CDR3 is TGTGCCAGCAGCTTCTTCGGTCAGGTCTACGAGCAGTACTTC. The full variable domain, completed using reference TRBV7-9 and TRBJ2-7, is DTGVSQNPRHKITKRGQNVTFRCDPISEHNRLYWYRQTLGQGPEFLTYFQNEAQLEKSRLLSDRFSAERPKGSFSTLEIQRTEQGDSAMYLCASSFFGQVYEQYFGPGTRLTVT.

V and J are TRBV30 and TRBJ2-4; tentative D call: TRBD1 (6 bases). The germline CDR1 and CDR2 sequences are GTSNPN and SVGIG (reference sequence). The ends were cut back, 5 bases at V and 2 bases at J, with 10 bases in the middle. CDR3 length: 13 amino acids. The CDR3 DNA reads TGTGCCTGGGAGGGGGTTACCAAAAACATTCAGTACTTC. Translation gives CAWEGVTKNIQYF.

V and J are TRBV7-2 and TRBJ1-2, with D perhaps matching TRBD1 (6 bases). In germline, CDR1 is SGHTA, CDR2 FQGNSA. V was pared by 6 bases and J by 8 bases, with 16 bases between. The CDR3 loop spans 13 amino acids. CDR3 region: CASSPPRGEGYTF. In DNA form, the CDR3 reads TGTGCCAGCAGTCCCCCCAGGGGAGAGGGCTACACCTTC.

This chain links TRBV2 with TRBJ2-5; no firm D call. CDR1 is SNHLY, CDR2 FYNNEI, per germline. V lost 6 bases to trimming and J lost 5 bases, with 16 bases between them. The CDR3 totals 14 residues. CDR3 coding DNA: TGTGCCAGCAGGCGGAGTTCCTTGCTTGAGACCCAGTACTTC. It specifies CASRRSSLLETQYF.

This clone showed up just a few times. The chain carries TRBV2 and TRBJ1-1, with TRBD1 identical over 7 bases. The junction had 3 bases not matched to a gene; V was cut back by 2 bases and J by 0 bases. Germline CDR1 and CDR2: SNHLY and FYNNEI. There are 15 residues in the CDR3. The CDR3 loop reads CASSEMGQMNTEAFF. CDR3 coding DNA: TGTGCCAGCAGTGAAATGGGACAGATGAACACTGAAGCTTTCTTT.

As regards this clone: At one of its ends the junction is not consistent with the germline gene, which may arise from a read error. The gene calls are TRBV28 and TRBJ2-5; weak D call: TRBD1 (5 bases). CDR1 and CDR2 (germline): MDHEN, SYDVKM. The CDR3 length is 13 residues. This chain's CDR3 is CASVTGFQGTQYF. The CDR3 coding sequence is TGTGCCAGCGTAACAGGTTTCCAAGGGACCCAGTACTTC. Based on the CDR3 plus reference TRBV28 and TRBJ2-5, the full variable domain is DVKVTQSSRYLVKRTGEKVFLECVQDMDHENMFWYRQDPGLGLRLIYFSYDVKMKEKGDIPEGYSVSREKKERFSLILESASTNQTSMYLCASVTGFQGTQYFGPGTRLLVL.

The chain recombines TRBV7-9 with TRBJ2-7, with 7 bases matching TRBD1. Germline values: CDR1 SEHNR, CDR2 FQNEAQ (reference sequence). The CDR3 contains 15 residues. Trimming took 3 bases from V and 3 from J; bases not matched to a gene: 8. CDR3: CASSFSNRGDYEQYF. The CDR3, as DNA: TGTGCCAGCAGCTTTAGTAACAGGGGCGACTACGAGCAGTACTTC.

The chain combines TRBV11-3 with TRBJ2-2; D perhaps matches TRBD2 (7 bases). CDR3 length: 13 residues. V shed 8 bases and J shed 6 bases, with 13 bases lying between them. The germline CDR1 and CDR2 sequences are SGHNT and YENEEA. DNA of the CDR3: TGTGCCAGCGGAAGAGGGGGGGCCGGGGAGCTGTTTTTT. Residues: CASGRGGAGELFF. Using reference TRBV11-3 and TRBJ2-2 for the parts outside the CDR3, the full variable domain is EAGVVQSPRYKIIEKKQPVAFWCNPISGHNTLYWYLQNLGQGPELLIRYENEEAVDDSQLPKDRFSAERLKGVDSTLKIQPAELGDSAVYLCASGRGGAGELFFGEGSRLTVL.

This clone was observed a single time. The genes are TRBV5-1 and TRBJ1-6, with D hard to call. In germline, CDR1 is SGHRS, CDR2 YFSETQ. V gave up 0 bases and J gave up 7 bases, with 14 bases separating them. The CDR3 is 16 amino acids. CDR3 sequence: CASSLDLGVWNSPLHF. CDR3 coding DNA: TGCGCCAGCAGCTTGGATCTCGGGGTATGGAATTCACCCCTCCACTTT.

The V and J genes are TRBV28 and TRBJ2-3; maybe TRBD2 (5 bases). Germline CDR1 and CDR2: MDHEN and SYDVKM. Trimming pared 4 bases from V and 3 bases from J, leaving 14 bases between. This CDR3 region has 15 residues. CDR3 residues: CASSSNPGKTDTQYF. The CDR3 region has the DNA TGTGCCAGCAGTTCTAACCCCGGGAAGACAGATACGCAGTATTTT.